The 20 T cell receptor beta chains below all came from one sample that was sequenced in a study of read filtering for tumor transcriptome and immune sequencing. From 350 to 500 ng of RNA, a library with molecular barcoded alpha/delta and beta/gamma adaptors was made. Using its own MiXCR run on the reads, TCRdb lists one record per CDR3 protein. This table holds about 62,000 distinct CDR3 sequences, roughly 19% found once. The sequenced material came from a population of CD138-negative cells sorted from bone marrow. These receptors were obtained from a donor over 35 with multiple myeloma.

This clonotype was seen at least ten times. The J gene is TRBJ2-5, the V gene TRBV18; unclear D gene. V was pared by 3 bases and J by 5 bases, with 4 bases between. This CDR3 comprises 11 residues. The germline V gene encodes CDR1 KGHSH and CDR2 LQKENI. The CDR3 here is CASSPDETQYF. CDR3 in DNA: TGTGCCAGCTCACCGGACGAGACCCAGTACTTC.

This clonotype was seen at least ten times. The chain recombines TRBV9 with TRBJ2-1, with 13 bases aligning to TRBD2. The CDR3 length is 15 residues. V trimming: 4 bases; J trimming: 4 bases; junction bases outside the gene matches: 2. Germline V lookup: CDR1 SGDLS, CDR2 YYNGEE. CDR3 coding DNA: TGTGCCAGCAGCTCGACTAGCGGGGGGTACAATGAGCAGTTCTTC. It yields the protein CASSSTSGGYNEQFF.

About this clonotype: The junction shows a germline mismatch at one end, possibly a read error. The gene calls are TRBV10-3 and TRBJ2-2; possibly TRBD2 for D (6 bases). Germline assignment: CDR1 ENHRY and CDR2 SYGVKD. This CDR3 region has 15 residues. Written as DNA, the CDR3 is TGTGCCATCAGTGAGTTTCGGGGGACCACCGGGGAGCCGTCTTTT. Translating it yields CAISEFRGTTGEPSF.

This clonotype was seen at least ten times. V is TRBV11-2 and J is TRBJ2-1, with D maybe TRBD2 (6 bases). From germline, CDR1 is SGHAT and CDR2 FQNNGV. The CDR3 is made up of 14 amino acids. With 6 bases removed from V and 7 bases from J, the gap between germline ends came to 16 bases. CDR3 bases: TGTGCCAGCAGGGACCGGGACTCTTTGAATGAGCAGTTCTTC. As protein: CASRDRDSLNEQFF. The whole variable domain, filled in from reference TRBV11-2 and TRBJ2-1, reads EAGVAQSPRYKIIEKRQSVAFWCNPISGHATLYWYQQILGQGPKLLIQFQNNGVVDDSQLPKDRFSAERLKGVDSTLKIQPAKLEDSAVYLCASRDRDSLNEQFFGPGTRLTVL.

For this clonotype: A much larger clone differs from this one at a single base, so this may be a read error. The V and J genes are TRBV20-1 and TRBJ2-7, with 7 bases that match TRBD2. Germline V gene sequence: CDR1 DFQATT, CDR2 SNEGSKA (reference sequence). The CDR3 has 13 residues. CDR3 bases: TGCAGTGCTGGAGCGGGACTTACCTACGAGCAGTGCTTC. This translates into CSAGAGLTYEQCF.

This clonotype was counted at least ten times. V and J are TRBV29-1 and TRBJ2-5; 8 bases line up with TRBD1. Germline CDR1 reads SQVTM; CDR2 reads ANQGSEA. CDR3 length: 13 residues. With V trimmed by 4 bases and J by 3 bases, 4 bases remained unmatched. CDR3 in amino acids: CSVGGTGKETQYF. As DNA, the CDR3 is TGCAGCGTTGGCGGGACAGGAAAAGAGACCCAGTACTTC.

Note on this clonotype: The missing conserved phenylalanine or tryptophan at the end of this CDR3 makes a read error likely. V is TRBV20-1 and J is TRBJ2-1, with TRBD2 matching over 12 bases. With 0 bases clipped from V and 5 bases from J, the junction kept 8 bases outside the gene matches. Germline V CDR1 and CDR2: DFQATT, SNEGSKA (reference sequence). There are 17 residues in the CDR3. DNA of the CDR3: TGCAGTGCTAGAGATCGACTAGCGGGGGCATTCGACAATGAGCAGTTCCTC. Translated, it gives CSARDRLAGAFDNEQFL.

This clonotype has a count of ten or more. In DNA form, the CDR3 reads TGTGCCAGTAGTATTCAGACAGGGCGTAGCAATCAGCCCCAGCATTTT. This codes for CASSIQTGRSNQPQHF. The chain has TRBV19 and TRBJ1-5; TRBD1 matches 7 bases. The CDR3 has 16 amino acids. Losses at the gene ends were 3 bases for V and 0 bases for J; bases not matched to a gene: 5. Germline assignment: CDR1 LNHDA and CDR2 SQIVND (reference sequence).

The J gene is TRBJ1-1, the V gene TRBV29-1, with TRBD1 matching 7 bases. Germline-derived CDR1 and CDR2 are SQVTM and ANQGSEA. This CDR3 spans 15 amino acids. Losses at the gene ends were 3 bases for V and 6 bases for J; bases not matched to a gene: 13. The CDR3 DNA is TGCAGCGTTGAGGGGGCGACAGGGAGGGGTGCTGAAGCTTTCTTT. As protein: CSVEGATGRGAEAFF. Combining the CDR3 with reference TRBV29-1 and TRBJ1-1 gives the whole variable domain SAVISQKPSRDICQRGTSLTIQCQVDSQVTMMFWYRQQPGQSLTLIATANQGSEATYESGFVIDKFPISRPNLTFSTLTVSNMSPEDSSIYLCSVEGATGRGAEAFFGQGTRLTVV.

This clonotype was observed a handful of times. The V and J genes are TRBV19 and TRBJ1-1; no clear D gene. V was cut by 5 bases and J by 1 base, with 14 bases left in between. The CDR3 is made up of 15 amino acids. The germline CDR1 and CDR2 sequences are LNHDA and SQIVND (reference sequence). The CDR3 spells CASSPGRAPNTEAFF. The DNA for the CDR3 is TGTGCCAGTAGTCCGGGGAGGGCACCGAACACTGAAGCTTTCTTT.

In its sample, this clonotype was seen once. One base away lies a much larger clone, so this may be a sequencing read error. The CDR3 region is CASSVPGTINNEQFF. The CDR3 DNA reads TGTGCCAGTAGTGTCCCCGGGACTATTAACAATGAGCAGTTCTTC. The chain is built from TRBV19 and TRBJ2-1; 7 bases are a match to TRBD2. Germline CDR1 LNHDA, CDR2 SQIVND (reference sequence). Trimming took 5 bases from V and 5 from J; bases not matched to a gene: 9. CDR3 length equals 15 residues.

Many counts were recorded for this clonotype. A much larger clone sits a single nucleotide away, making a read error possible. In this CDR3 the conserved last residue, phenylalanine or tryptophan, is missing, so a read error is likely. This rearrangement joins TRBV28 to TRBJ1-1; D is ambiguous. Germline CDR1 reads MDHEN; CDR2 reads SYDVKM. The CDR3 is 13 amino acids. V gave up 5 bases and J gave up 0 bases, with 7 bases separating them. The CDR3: CASSRRLNTEAFS. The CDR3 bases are TGTGCCAGCAGTCGTCGGTTGAACACTGAAGCTTTCTCT.

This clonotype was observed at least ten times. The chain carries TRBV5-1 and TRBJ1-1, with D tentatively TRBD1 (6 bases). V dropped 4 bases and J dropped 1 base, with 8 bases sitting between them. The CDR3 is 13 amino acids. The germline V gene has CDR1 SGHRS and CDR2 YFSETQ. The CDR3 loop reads CASSGGQNTEAFF. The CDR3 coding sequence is TGCGCCAGCAGCGGGGGCCAGAACACTGAAGCTTTCTTT.

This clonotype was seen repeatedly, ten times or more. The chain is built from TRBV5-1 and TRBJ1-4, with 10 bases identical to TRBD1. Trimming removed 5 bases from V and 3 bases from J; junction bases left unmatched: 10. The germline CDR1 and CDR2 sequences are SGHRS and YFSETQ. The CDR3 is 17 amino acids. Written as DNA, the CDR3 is TGCGCCAGCAGAGTTGGGGACAGGGGCCTTTCTAATGAAAAACTGTTTTTT. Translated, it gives CASRVGDRGLSNEKLFF. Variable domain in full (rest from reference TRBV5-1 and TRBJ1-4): KAGVTQTPRYLIKTRGQQVTLSCSPISGHRSVSWYQQTPGQGLQFLFEYFSETQRNKGNFPGRFSGRQFSNSRSEMNVSTLELGDSALYLCASRVGDRGLSNEKLFFGSGTQLSVL.

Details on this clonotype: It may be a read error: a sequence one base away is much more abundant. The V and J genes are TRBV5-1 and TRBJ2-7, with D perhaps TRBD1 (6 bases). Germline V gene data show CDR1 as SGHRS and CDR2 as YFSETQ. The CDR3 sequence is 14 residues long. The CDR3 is CASSLAWGLYGQYF. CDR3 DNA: TGCGCCAGCAGCTTGGCCTGGGGGCTTTACGGGCAGTACTTC.

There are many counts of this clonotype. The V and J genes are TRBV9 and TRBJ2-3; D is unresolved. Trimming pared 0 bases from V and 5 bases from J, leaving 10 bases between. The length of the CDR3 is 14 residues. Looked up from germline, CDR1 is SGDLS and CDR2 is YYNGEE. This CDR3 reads CASSVAAVLDTQYF. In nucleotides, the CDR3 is TGTGCCAGCAGCGTAGCTGCAGTGTTAGATACGCAGTATTTT.

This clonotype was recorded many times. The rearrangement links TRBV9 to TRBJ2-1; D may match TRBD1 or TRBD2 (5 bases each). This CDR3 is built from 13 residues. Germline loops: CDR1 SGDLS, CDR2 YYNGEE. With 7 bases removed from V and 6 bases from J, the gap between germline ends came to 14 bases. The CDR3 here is CASASLRGNEQFF. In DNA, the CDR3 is TGTGCCAGCGCGTCCTTGAGGGGCAATGAGCAGTTCTTC.

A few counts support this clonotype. The chain's CDR3 is CASSLEGGQGGEKLFF. CDR3 nucleotides: TGTGCCAGCAGCTTAGAAGGGGGACAGGGGGGAGAAAAACTGTTTTTT. V and J are TRBV7-8 and TRBJ1-4; 11 bases agree with TRBD1. Germline CDR1 reads SGHVS; CDR2 reads FQNEAQ. The J segment lost 8 bases and the V segment lost 1 base, leaving 6 bases of the junction unmatched. This CDR3 is built from 16 residues.

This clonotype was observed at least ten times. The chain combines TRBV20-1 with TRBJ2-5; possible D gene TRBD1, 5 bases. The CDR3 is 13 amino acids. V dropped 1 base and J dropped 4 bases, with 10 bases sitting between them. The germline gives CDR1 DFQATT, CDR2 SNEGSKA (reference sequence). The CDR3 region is CSARVEGAETQYF. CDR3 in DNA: TGCAGTGCTAGAGTTGAAGGGGCAGAGACCCAGTACTTC.

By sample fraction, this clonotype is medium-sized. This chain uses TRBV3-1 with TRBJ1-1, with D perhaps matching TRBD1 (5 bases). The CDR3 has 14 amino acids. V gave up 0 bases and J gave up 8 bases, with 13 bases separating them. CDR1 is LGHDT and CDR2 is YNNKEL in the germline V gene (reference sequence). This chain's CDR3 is CASSQDGAGREAFF. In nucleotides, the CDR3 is TGTGCCAGCAGCCAAGATGGAGCAGGGCGCGAAGCTTTCTTT.